This record concerns one T cell receptor (beta chain) sequence. As yet, its antigen is unknown. A quantity of roughly 0.5 to 1 ug RNA underwent reverse transcription using random hexamers. The CDR3 of TCR beta was amplified by immunoSEQ multiplex PCR across 54 Vbeta and 13 Jbeta. TCRdb independently ran MiXCR on the immunoSEQ multiplex PCR reads; one entry per CDR3 protein. The sample holds fewer than 200,000 distinct CDR3 sequences, around 96% seen once. The sample belongs to a study of CD8 T cells in Susac syndrome. Study-level points and caveats: As the study acknowledged, the number of individuals who were part of its TCR sequencing and HLA analysis was relatively small.

The receptor was isolated from a human donor with multiple sclerosis. The sample consisted of CD8+ T cells from PBMCs.

In nucleotides, the CDR3 is TGTGCCGGCGACTCAACCAGCTCCTACGAGCAGTACTTC. Translated, it gives CAGDSTSSYEQYF. The chain employs TRBV30 and TRBJ2-7; no firm D call. Deletions cut 8 bases from V and 0 bases from J, with 14 bases between. Germline CDR1 is GTSNPN and CDR2 is SVGIG (reference sequence). The CDR3 sequence is 13 residues long.